What follows are 14 T cell receptor beta chains derived from one specimen sequenced in a study of control samples from healthy donors and cancer patients. Method: immunoSEQ multiplex PCR; TCRdb's copy keeps in-frame clones and lacks some. The sample lists roughly 100,000 clones, 80% to 90% occurring once. Sequenced input: PBMCs. All receptors come from a man between 60 and 70 years old with lung cancer.

The chain uses TRBV5-1 and TRBJ2-5; 7 nucleotides agree with TRBD1. This CDR3 is 13 amino acids long. Unmatched junction bases numbered 2, after V lost 3 bases and J lost 3 bases. Germline lookup yields CDR1 SGHRS and CDR2 YFSETQ. The CDR3 spells CASSSQGEETQYF. The CDR3 DNA reads TGCGCCAGCAGCTCGCAGGGGGAAGAGACCCAGTACTTC. Looking up the rest from reference TRBV5-1 and TRBJ2-5 gives the full variable domain: KAGVTQTPRYLIKTRGQQVTLSCSPISGHRSVSWYQQTPGQGLQFLFEYFSETQRNKGNFPGRFSGRQFSNSRSEMNVSTLELGDSALYLCASSSQGEETQYFGPGTRLLVL.

The chain carries TRBV5-4 and TRBJ2-2; weak D call: TRBD1 (6 bases). This CDR3 region has 17 residues. Germline V gene sequence: CDR1 SGHNT, CDR2 YYREEE (reference sequence). Between the trimmed V and J ends, which lost 0 bases and 0 bases, there was a span of 12 bases. The CDR3: CASSLGVGTTNTGELFF. CDR3 DNA: TGTGCCAGCAGCTTGGGGGTTGGGACAACGAACACCGGGGAGCTGTTTTTT.

This clone turned up a few times. This chain connects TRBV27 to TRBJ1-5; D is possibly TRBD1 (5 bases). The CDR3 is made up of 13 amino acids. Germline V gene data show CDR1 as MNHEY and CDR2 as SMNVEV (reference sequence). V lost 4 bases, J lost 4 bases, and 8 bases lay in between. CDR3 region: CASSSRENQPQHF. Here the CDR3 DNA reads TGTGCCAGCAGTTCCAGGGAGAATCAGCCCCAGCATTTT.

The chain combines TRBV3-1 (or the pseudogene TRBV3-2) with TRBJ1-2; tentative D call: TRBD1 (6 bases). V was shortened by 4 bases and J by 3 bases, with 15 bases between the two germline ends. The germline V gene has CDR1 LGHDT and CDR2 YNNKEL (reference sequence). CDR3 length equals 15 residues. The CDR3 protein is CASSPRGSRYYGYTF. In DNA form, the CDR3 reads TGTGCCAGCAGCCCCAGGGGCTCTCGGTACTATGGCTACACCTTC.

The chain links TRBV5-6 to TRBJ2-1; 7 bases match TRBD1. The junction had 3 bases not matched to a gene; V was cut back by 0 bases and J by 9 bases. This CDR3 is built from 13 residues. Germline V gives CDR1 SGHDT, CDR2 YYEEEE. CDR3 DNA sequence: TGTGCCAGCAGCTTGGTAGGGGGCGGTGAGCAGTTCTTC. Protein product: CASSLVGGGEQFF.

This chain uses TRBV19 with TRBJ2-4, with D uncertain. Germline CDR1 is LNHDA and CDR2 is SQIVND (reference sequence). The length of the CDR3 is 11 residues. Trimming removed 0 bases at V and 12 bases at J, with 6 bases between. The CDR3 nucleotides read TGTGCCAGTAGTATAGATCCGGCTCAGTACTTC. Translated: CASSIDPAQYF. Combining the CDR3 with reference TRBV19 and TRBJ2-4 gives the whole variable domain DGGITQSPKYLFRKEGQNVTLSCEQNLNHDAMYWYRQDPGQGLRLIYYSQIVNDFQKGDIAEGYSVSREKKESFPLTVTSAQKNPTAFYLCASSIDPAQYFGAGTRLSVL.

V gene TRBV5-5 combines with J gene TRBJ1-1; 8 bases line up with TRBD1. The ends lost 4 bases at V and 1 base at J; junction bases unmatched: 6. From germline, CDR1 is SGHKS and CDR2 YYEKEE (reference sequence). CDR3 length equals 15 residues. The CDR3: CASSRPDRGNTEAFF. The CDR3 DNA sequence: TGTGCCAGCAGCCGCCCAGACAGGGGGAACACTGAAGCTTTCTTT.

The genes are TRBV4-2 and TRBJ1-2, with D uncertain. Between the trimmed V and J ends, which lost 1 base and 4 bases, there was a span of 16 bases. The V gene's germline CDR1 is LGHNA and CDR2 YNFKEQ. CDR3 length: 16 amino acids. This CDR3 is CASSQGSTDSAYGYTF. DNA for the CDR3: TGTGCCAGCAGCCAAGGATCAACCGACTCGGCCTATGGCTACACCTTC.

V is TRBV7-2 and J is TRBJ1-6; tentative D call: TRBD1 (5 bases). Per germline, CDR1 SGHTA and CDR2 FQGNSA. V lost 1 base, J lost 7 bases, and 11 bases lay in between. The CDR3 is 15 residues long. The CDR3 spells CASSLVITGNSPLHF. CDR3 nucleotides: TGTGCCAGCAGCTTAGTAATTACAGGAAATTCACCCCTCCACTTT.

The gene calls are TRBV28 and TRBJ2-3; unclear D gene. CDR3 size: 12 residues. Trimming removed 5 bases from V and 2 bases from J, with 5 bases in between. The germline gives CDR1 MDHEN, CDR2 SYDVKM. The CDR3 DNA sequence: TGTGCCAGCAGTCCTTACACAGATACGCAGTATTTT. Amino acids: CASSPYTDTQYF.

The CDR3 DNA sequence: TGCGCCAGCAGAACGGACAGTTCAACTAATGAAAAACTGTTTTTT. Translated: CASRTDSSTNEKLFF. The chain carries TRBV10-1 and TRBJ1-4, with TRBD1 as a possible D gene (6 bases). The ends were cut back, 6 bases at V and 0 bases at J, with 11 bases in the middle. This CDR3 has 15 amino acids. The germline gives CDR1 WNHNN, CDR2 SYGVQD (reference sequence).

The chain recombines TRBV30 with TRBJ1-3; D remains unclear. The CDR3 runs to 12 residues. CDR1 and CDR2 (germline): GTSNPN, SVGIG (reference sequence). V lost 0 bases to trimming and J lost 4 bases, with 4 bases between them. CDR3 nucleotides: TGTGCCTGGAGTGTAGGGGGAAACACCATATATTTT. It translates to CAWSVGGNTIYF.

The chain joins TRBV7-7 to TRBJ2-3; D ambiguous. V was cut by 1 base and J by 2 bases, with 10 bases left in between. CDR3 size: 15 residues. Germline CDR1 SSHAT, CDR2 FNYEAQ (reference sequence). The CDR3 loop reads CASSLGTVSTDTQYF. CDR3 nucleotides: TGTGCCAGCAGCTTAGGGACGGTTTCCACAGATACGCAGTATTTT.

The rearrangement joins TRBV30 to TRBJ1-6; D remains ambiguous. The CDR3 has 16 residues. Germline V gives CDR1 GTSNPN, CDR2 SVGIG (reference sequence). V lost 3 bases and J 2 bases, leaving 14 bases between the germline ends. This chain's CDR3 is CAWREASGTYNSPLHF. DNA of the CDR3: TGTGCCTGGAGAGAAGCCTCTGGGACCTATAATTCACCCCTCCACTTT.